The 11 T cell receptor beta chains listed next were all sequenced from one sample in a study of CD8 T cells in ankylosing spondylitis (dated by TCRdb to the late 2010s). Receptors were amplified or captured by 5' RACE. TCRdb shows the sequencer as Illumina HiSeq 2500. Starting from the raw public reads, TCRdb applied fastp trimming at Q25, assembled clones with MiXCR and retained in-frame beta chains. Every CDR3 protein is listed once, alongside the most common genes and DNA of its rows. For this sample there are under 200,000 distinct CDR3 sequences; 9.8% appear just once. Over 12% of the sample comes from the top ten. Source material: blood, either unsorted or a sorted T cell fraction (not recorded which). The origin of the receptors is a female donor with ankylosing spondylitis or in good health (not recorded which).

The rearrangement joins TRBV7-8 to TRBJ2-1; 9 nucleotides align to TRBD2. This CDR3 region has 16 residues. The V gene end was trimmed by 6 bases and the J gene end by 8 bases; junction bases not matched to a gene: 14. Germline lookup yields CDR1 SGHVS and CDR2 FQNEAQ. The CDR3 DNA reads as TGTGCCAGCAGGCCCGGGTTAGCGGGAGAATCCCATGAGCAGTTCTTC. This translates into CASRPGLAGESHEQFF.

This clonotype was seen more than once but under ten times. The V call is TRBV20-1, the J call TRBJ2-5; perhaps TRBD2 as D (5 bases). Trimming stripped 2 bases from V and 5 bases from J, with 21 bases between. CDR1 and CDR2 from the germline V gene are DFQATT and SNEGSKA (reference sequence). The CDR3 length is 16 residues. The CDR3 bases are TGCAGTGCTAGAAAAAAAGACCGTTACCCGGGGGAGACCCAGTACTTC. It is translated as CSARKKDRYPGETQYF.

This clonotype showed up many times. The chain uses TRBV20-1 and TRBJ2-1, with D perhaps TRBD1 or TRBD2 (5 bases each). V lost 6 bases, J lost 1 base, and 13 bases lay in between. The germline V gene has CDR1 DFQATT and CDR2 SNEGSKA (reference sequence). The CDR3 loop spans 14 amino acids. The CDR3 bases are TGCAGTGCCGATTCGGGACGTTCCTACAATGAGCAGTTCTTC. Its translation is CSADSGRSYNEQFF.

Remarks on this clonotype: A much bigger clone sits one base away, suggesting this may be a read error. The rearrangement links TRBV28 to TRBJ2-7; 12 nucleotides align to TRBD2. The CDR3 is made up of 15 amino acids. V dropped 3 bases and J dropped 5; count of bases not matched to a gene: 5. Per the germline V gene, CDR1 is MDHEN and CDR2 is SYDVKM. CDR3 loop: CASSFSTSGGHEQYF. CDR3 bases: TGTGCCAGCAGTTTTTCGACTAGCGGGGGCCACGAGCAGTACTTC.

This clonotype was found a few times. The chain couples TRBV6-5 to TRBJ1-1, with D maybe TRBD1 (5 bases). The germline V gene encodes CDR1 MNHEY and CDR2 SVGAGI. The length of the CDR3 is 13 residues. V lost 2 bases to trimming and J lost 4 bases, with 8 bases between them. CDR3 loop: CASSYRGVTEAFF. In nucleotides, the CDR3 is TGTGCCAGCAGTTACCGGGGCGTCACTGAAGCTTTCTTT.

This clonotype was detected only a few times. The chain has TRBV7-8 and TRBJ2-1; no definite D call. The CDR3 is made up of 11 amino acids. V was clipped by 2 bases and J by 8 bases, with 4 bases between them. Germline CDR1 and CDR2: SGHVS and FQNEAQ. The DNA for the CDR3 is TGTGCCAGCAGCTTAAACTATGAGCAGTTCTTC. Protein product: CASSLNYEQFF.

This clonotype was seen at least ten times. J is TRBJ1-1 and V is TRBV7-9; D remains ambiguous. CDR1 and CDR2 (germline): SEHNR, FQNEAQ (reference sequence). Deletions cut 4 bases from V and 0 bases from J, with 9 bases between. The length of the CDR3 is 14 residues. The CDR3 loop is CASSSGQMNTEAFF. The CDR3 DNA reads TGTGCCAGCAGCTCCGGGCAGATGAACACTGAAGCTTTCTTT.

The CDR3 region has the DNA TGTGCCAGCAGCCCCGATGCCGCTACGCAGTATTTT. Protein sequence: CASSPDAATQYF. V is TRBV7-3 and J is TRBJ2-3; the D is unclear. The V end lost 5 bases, the J end lost 8 bases, and 11 bases lay between the germline ends. The CDR3 is made up of 12 amino acids. The germline V gene has CDR1 SGHTA and CDR2 FQGTGA.

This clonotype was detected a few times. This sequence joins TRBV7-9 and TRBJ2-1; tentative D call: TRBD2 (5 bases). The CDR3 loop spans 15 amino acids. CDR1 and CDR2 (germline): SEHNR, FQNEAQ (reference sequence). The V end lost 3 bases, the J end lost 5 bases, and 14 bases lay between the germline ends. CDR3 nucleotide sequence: TGTGCCAGCAGCTTTGAACTAGTGAGGAACAATGAGCAGTTCTTC. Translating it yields CASSFELVRNNEQFF.

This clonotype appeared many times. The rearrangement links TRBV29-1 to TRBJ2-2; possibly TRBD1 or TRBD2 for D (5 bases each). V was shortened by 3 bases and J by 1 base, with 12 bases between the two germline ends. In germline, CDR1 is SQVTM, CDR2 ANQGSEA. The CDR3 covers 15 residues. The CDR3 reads CSVEKAGRNTGELFF. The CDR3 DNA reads TGCAGCGTTGAGAAGGCAGGGAGGAACACCGGGGAGCTGTTTTTT.

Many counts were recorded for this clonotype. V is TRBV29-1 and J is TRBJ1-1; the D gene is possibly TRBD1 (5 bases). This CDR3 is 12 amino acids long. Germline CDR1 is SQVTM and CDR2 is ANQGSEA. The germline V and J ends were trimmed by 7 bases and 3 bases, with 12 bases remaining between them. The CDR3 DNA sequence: TGCAGCGCCGTGGGGGTATACACTGAAGCTTTCTTT. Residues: CSAVGVYTEAFF. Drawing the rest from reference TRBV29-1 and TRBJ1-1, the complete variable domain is SAVISQKPSRDICQRGTSLTIQCQVDSQVTMMFWYRQQPGQSLTLIATANQGSEATYESGFVIDKFPISRPNLTFSTLTVSNMSPEDSSIYLCSAVGVYTEAFFGQGTRLTVV.